Following are 5 T cell receptor beta chains from one sample sequenced in a study of beta chain features in type 1 diabetes. Expressed TCRB transcripts were sequenced because the entire RNA isolate underwent reverse transcription. TCRdb's copy holds only in-frame clones and misses some; the assay was immunoSEQ multiplex PCR. This sample has around 300,000 clones, with 8% found just once. The sample comprised central memory CD4+ T cells from blood. Every receptor here comes from a young woman in good health.

Concerning this clone: The identical CDR3 is also encoded by other nucleotide sequences in the sample. The chain joins TRBV29-1 to TRBJ2-3; the D gene could be TRBD1 or TRBD2 (6 bases each). Germline values: CDR1 SQVTM, CDR2 ANQGSEA. This CDR3 comprises 13 residues. The V gene lost 4 bases and the J gene lost 3 bases, with 11 bases spanning the gap. The DNA for the CDR3 is TGCAGCGTTGGCGGAGGGGGGACAGATACGCAGTATTTT. This sequence encodes CSVGGGGTDTQYF.

This clone occurred a few times. J is TRBJ2-7 and V is TRBV5-1, with 8 bases that match TRBD2. From germline, CDR1 is SGHRS and CDR2 YFSETQ. The CDR3 runs 15 residues. With 0 bases clipped from V and 0 bases from J, the junction kept 2 bases outside the gene matches. This chain's CDR3 is CASSLAGTSSYEQYF. In nucleotides, the CDR3 is TGCGCCAGCAGCTTGGCCGGGACTAGCTCCTACGAGCAGTACTTC.

The V gene is TRBV2, the J gene TRBJ1-4; possibly TRBD1 for D (5 bases). CDR1 and CDR2 (germline): SNHLY, FYNNEI. This CDR3 contains 14 residues. V lost 5 bases to trimming and J lost 8 bases, with 15 bases between them. CDR3 in DNA: TGTGCCAGCAGTCCGGACACATCGGAAGAAAAACTGTTTTTT. Its translation: CASSPDTSEEKLFF.

This clone has a handful of counts. This rearrangement joins TRBV5-1 to TRBJ1-1, with D perhaps TRBD1 (5 bases). Trimming left V 4 bases short and J 3 bases short, with 16 bases between. Germline loops: CDR1 SGHRS, CDR2 YFSETQ. This CDR3 spans 15 amino acids. CDR3 in amino acids: CASSRKPGTDTEAFF. CDR3 coding DNA: TGCGCCAGCAGCCGCAAACCCGGGACGGACACTGAAGCTTTCTTT.

This clone was seen repeatedly, ten times or more. This chain connects TRBV7-9 to TRBJ2-5, with D possibly being TRBD2 (7 bases). The CDR3 covers 13 residues. With 7 bases removed from V and 7 bases from J, the gap between germline ends came to 16 bases. Germline V lookup: CDR1 SEHNR, CDR2 FQNEAQ (reference sequence). The CDR3 DNA follows: TGTGCCAGCACCCCCTACAGGGAGGGGACCCAGTACTTC. Its protein is CASTPYREGTQYF. Full variable domain (remainder filled in from reference TRBV7-9 and TRBJ2-5): DTGVSQNPRHKITKRGQNVTFRCDPISEHNRLYWYRQTLGQGPEFLTYFQNEAQLEKSRLLSDRFSAERPKGSFSTLEIQRTEQGDSAMYLCASTPYREGTQYFGPGTRLLVL.